This T cell receptor (beta chain) was captured by sequencing in a study of cytomegalovirus exposure and HLA in healthy donors. About the study: Caucasian-associated ancestry cluster membership applied to around 80% of approximately 420 genotyped donors.

Per germline, CDR1 SGHTA and CDR2 FQGNSA. This CDR3 contains 11 residues. V lost 2 bases, J lost 6 bases, and 5 bases lay in between. The PCR made use of 60 Vbeta and 13 Jbeta primers. Sequencing used immunoSEQ multiplex PCR; TCRdb keeps in-frame clones, though not all of them. The top ten hold under 4% of the sample, which has about 150,000 clones, more than 75% seen once. Broader study findings: The authors later linked a missense DCLRE1C variant to TCR beta V- and J-gene trimming.

A word on this clone: Its antigen is unknown.

Donors had nominal health at sampling but likely had unrecorded immune exposures. The genes are TRBV7-2 and TRBJ2-7; D unresolved. Specimen: PBMCs. The TCR originated in a human donor in good health. CDR3 amino acids: CASSLTSEQYF. The CDR3 region has the DNA TGTGCCAGCAGCTTAACTTCCGAGCAGTACTTC.